These 2 T cell receptor beta chains originate from one sample sequenced in a study of cytomegalovirus exposure and HLA in healthy donors. The PCR had 60 Vbeta and 13 Jbeta primers. TCRdb's copy holds only in-frame clones and misses some; the assay was immunoSEQ multiplex PCR. The table shows 120,000 to 150,000 clones, with 60% to 80% occurring only once. Sequencing input: PBMCs. The receptors here all came from a male donor in good health and CMV-seronegative.

This chain connects TRBV19 to TRBJ1-6; D ambiguous. Germline loops: CDR1 LNHDA, CDR2 SQIVND (reference sequence). V shed 7 bases and J shed 8 bases, with 18 bases lying between them. The CDR3 runs 15 residues. The CDR3 nucleotides are TGTGCCAGTACCTTAAACGGGGTTGGGGATTCACCCCTCCACTTT. This translates into CASTLNGVGDSPLHF.

The V gene is TRBV27, the J gene TRBJ1-2, with TRBD1 matching over 10 bases. The CDR3 is 14 amino acids. V trimming: 6 bases; J trimming: 7 bases; junction bases outside the gene matches: 8. Germline CDR1 is MNHEY and CDR2 is SMNVEV (reference sequence). The CDR3 loop reads CASSTRQGAVGYTF. CDR3 sequence (DNA): TGTGCCAGCAGCACCCGACAGGGGGCGGTTGGCTACACCTTC.